The 9 T cell receptor beta chains reported below all come from one sample, sequenced in a study of blood T cell repertoires in COVID-19. TCRdb's copy holds only in-frame clones and misses some; the assay was immunoSEQ multiplex PCR. The sample lists over 250,000 clones; about 89% were seen once. Material for sequencing was peripheral blood. The receptors were gathered from a middle-aged woman who had recovered from COVID-19.

J is TRBJ2-3 and V is TRBV27; TRBD2 matches 7 bases. This CDR3 spans 13 amino acids. V was clipped by 5 bases and J by 7 bases; unmatched bases: 6. CDR1 is MNHEY and CDR2 is SMNVEV in the germline V gene (reference sequence). CDR3 nucleotide sequence: TGTGCCAGCAGTCCCGGGACTACCAATACGCAGTATTTT. Amino acid sequence: CASSPGTTNTQYF.

The chain links TRBV7-3 to TRBJ1-2, with 9 bases matching TRBD1. In germline, CDR1 is SGHTA, CDR2 FQGTGA. The V segment lost 0 bases and the J segment 3 bases; nucleotides outside the gene matches: 2. The CDR3 contains 15 residues. CDR3 protein: CASSLTGTGYYGYTF. CDR3 sequence (DNA): TGTGCCAGCAGCTTAACCGGGACAGGGTACTATGGCTACACCTTC.

The genes are TRBV20-1 and TRBJ2-3, with 9 bases aligning to TRBD2. There are 17 residues in the CDR3. The V and J ends lost 3 bases and 0 bases, in that order; junction bases with no gene match: 10. Germline V gene lookup returns CDR1 DFQATT and CDR2 SNEGSKA (reference sequence). CDR3 loop: CSASSLAGNPSTDTQYF. CDR3 nucleotides: TGCAGTGCTAGTTCCCTAGCGGGGAACCCTAGCACAGATACGCAGTATTTT.

The V call is TRBV6-1, the J call TRBJ1-1; D is ambiguous. The germline V gene has CDR1 MNHNS and CDR2 SASEGT. The CDR3 covers 13 residues. Trimming stripped 1 base from V and 4 bases from J, with 7 bases between. The CDR3 sequence: CASSEEPGTEAFF. DNA of the CDR3: TGTGCCAGCAGTGAAGAACCAGGCACTGAAGCTTTCTTT.

The chain joins TRBV5-1 to TRBJ2-3, with 13 bases that match TRBD2. V lost 4 bases to trimming and J lost 7 bases; unmatched junction nucleotides: 6. The germline V gene encodes CDR1 SGHRS and CDR2 YFSETQ. CDR3 size: 15 residues. CDR3 residues: CASSLGLAGVNTQYF. The CDR3 DNA sequence: TGCGCCAGCAGCCTCGGACTAGCGGGGGTAAATACGCAGTATTTT.

Notes on this clone: The sample holds other DNA sequences that translate to the same CDR3. The genes are TRBV7-2 and TRBJ1-1, with D unresolved. V lost 0 bases and J lost 5, with 10 bases in between. The length of the CDR3 is 14 residues. From germline, CDR1 is SGHTA and CDR2 FQGNSA. CDR3 sequence (DNA): TGTGCCAGCAGCTTAGCGACTGGAGGGACTGAAGCTTTCTTT. This translates into CASSLATGGTEAFF.

The gene calls are TRBV5-6 and TRBJ1-1, with a tentative D call TRBD1 (5 bases). The CDR3 extends over 15 amino acids. Looked up from germline, CDR1 is SGHDT and CDR2 is YYEEEE. V lost 0 bases and J 3 bases, leaving 12 bases between the germline ends. CDR3 sequence (DNA): TGTGCCAGCAGCTTGGGTCCCCCGGGGGACACTGAAGCTTTCTTT. Amino acids: CASSLGPPGDTEAFF.

A few counts support this clone. The chain uses TRBV18 and TRBJ1-4; TRBD1 agrees at 7 bases. CDR1 and CDR2 (germline): KGHSH, LQKENI. CDR3 length: 13 amino acids. The ends lost 8 bases at V and 4 bases at J; junction bases unmatched: 4. As DNA, the CDR3 is TGTGCCAGCCGACAGGGAATTAATGAAAAACTGTTTTTT. It encodes CASRQGINEKLFF.

The gene calls are TRBV29-1 and TRBJ2-1, with D possibly TRBD2 on 6 matching bases. CDR3 size: 15 residues. V shed 4 bases and J shed 4 bases, with 17 bases lying between them. Germline CDR1 reads SQVTM; CDR2 reads ANQGSEA. As DNA, the CDR3 is TGCAGCGTTGCCGCGGGACTCTCCCTTTACAATGAGCAGTTCTTC. Translating it yields CSVAAGLSLYNEQFF.